Presented here are 15 T cell receptor beta chains from one specimen sequenced in a study of blood T cell repertoires in COVID-19. Some clones are missing from TCRdb's copy, which holds only in-frame ones; the method was immunoSEQ multiplex PCR. The table has roughly 120,000 clones, around 85% seen once. Sequences were obtained from peripheral blood. The source of these receptors is a man aged 70-80 years who had recovered from COVID-19.

The chain recombines TRBV10-1 with TRBJ1-2; D is unresolved. The CDR3 has 14 residues. Trimming took 0 bases from V and 6 from J, leaving 11 bases between them. CDR1 and CDR2 (germline): WNHNN, SYGVQD (reference sequence). CDR3 protein: CASSESYGPDGYTF. CDR3 sequence (DNA): TGCGCCAGCAGTGAGTCGTACGGTCCGGATGGCTACACCTTC.

The V call is TRBV21-1, the J call TRBJ1-2. TRBV21-1 is designated a pseudogene. This CDR3 region has 18 residues. The CDR3 loop reads CASRLFVGNWEGGYGYTF. CDR3 nucleotides: TGTGCCAGCAGGTTATTTGTGGGGAACTGGGAGGGAGGGTATGGCTACACCTTC.

CDR3 in amino acids: CASSSGLAGGLSSYEQYF. The DNA of the CDR3 is TGCGCCAGCAGCTCGGGACTAGCGGGGGGTCTGAGCTCCTACGAGCAGTACTTC. This chain links TRBV5-1 with TRBJ2-7; 15 nucleotides line up with TRBD2. The CDR3 has 18 residues. From germline, CDR1 is SGHRS and CDR2 YFSETQ. V gave up 3 bases and J gave up 0 bases; unmatched junction bases: 7.

The rearrangement uses TRBV4-3 and TRBJ2-7; 10 bases line up with TRBD2. Germline CDR1 LGHNA, CDR2 YSLEER. The CDR3 contains 17 residues. V lost 1 base and J lost 1; bases outside the gene matches: 7. Here the CDR3 DNA reads TGCGCCAGCAGCCAAGGCCGCGGGACTAGCGCATCCTACGAGCAGTACTTC. It encodes CASSQGRGTSASYEQYF.

The chain uses TRBV2 and TRBJ2-2; TRBD2 aligns across 14 bases. The V gene end was trimmed by 6 bases and the J gene end by 15 bases; junction bases not matched to a gene: 6. Germline-derived CDR1 and CDR2 are SNHLY and FYNNEI. The CDR3 is 13 residues long. The DNA of the CDR3 is TGTGCCAGCAGGACTAGCGGGAGGGCTGGGGTGTTTTTT. Translated: CASRTSGRAGVFF.

The V and J genes are TRBV7-9 and TRBJ1-1; no clear D gene. This CDR3 is built from 13 residues. Trimming removed 5 bases at V and 7 bases at J, with 14 bases between. Looked up from germline, CDR1 is SEHNR and CDR2 is FQNEAQ (reference sequence). CDR3 DNA sequence: TGTGCCAGCAGCCGGGCGGGTGGAGTTGAAGCTTTCTTT. Its translation: CASSRAGGVEAFF.

The V gene is TRBV30, the J gene TRBJ2-2, with 8 bases lining up with TRBD1. V was pared by 0 bases and J by 5 bases, with 2 bases of the junction left unmatched. Looked up from germline, CDR1 is GTSNPN and CDR2 is SVGIG (reference sequence). This CDR3 is built from 14 residues. Written as DNA, the CDR3 is TGTGCCTGGAGTGTTGGGACAGGAACCGGGGAGCTGTTTTTT. Translating gives CAWSVGTGTGELFF.

This clone was observed once. The J gene is TRBJ2-7, the V gene TRBV7-9, with D perhaps matching TRBD1 (6 bases). Germline V CDR1 and CDR2: SEHNR, FQNEAQ (reference sequence). This CDR3 is 14 amino acids long. V dropped 6 bases and J dropped 3 bases, with 15 bases sitting between them. The CDR3 loop reads CASSYDRPHYEQYF. The CDR3 bases are TGTGCCAGCAGTTATGACAGGCCCCACTACGAGCAGTACTTC.

The chain is built from TRBV4-1 and TRBJ2-3, with 8 bases matching TRBD2. The V gene's germline CDR1 is MGHRA and CDR2 YSYEKL. This CDR3 has 18 amino acids. The V gene end was trimmed by 5 bases and the J gene end by 2 bases; junction bases not matched to a gene: 15. CDR3 amino acids: CASSKGVSGAGPTDTQYF. CDR3 nucleotides: TGCGCCAGCAGCAAGGGGGTTAGCGGGGCCGGGCCCACAGATACGCAGTATTTT.

The rearrangement uses TRBV5-8 and TRBJ1-3; 9 bases align to TRBD1. This CDR3 is built from 14 residues. The ends lost 5 bases at V and 3 bases at J; junction bases unmatched: 3. The V gene's germline CDR1 is SGHTS and CDR2 YDEGEE. The chain's CDR3 is CASRTGGVGNTIYF. The CDR3 DNA is TGTGCCAGCAGAACAGGGGGCGTTGGAAACACCATATATTTT.

The rearrangement uses TRBV2 and TRBJ2-5; 8 positions agree with TRBD2. Trimming took 7 bases from V and 7 from J; bases not matched to a gene: 20. The CDR3 has 17 amino acids. Germline CDR1 SNHLY, CDR2 FYNNEI. CDR3 residues: CASIRGMASGPEGTQYF. For the CDR3, the DNA is TGTGCCAGCATAAGAGGAATGGCTAGCGGGCCGGAGGGGACCCAGTACTTC.

V usage is TRBV2 and J usage is TRBJ2-7, with D tentatively TRBD1 (5 bases). V lost 7 bases to trimming and J lost 5 bases, with 18 bases between them. Looked up from germline, CDR1 is SNHLY and CDR2 is FYNNEI. The CDR3 contains 14 residues. The CDR3 protein is CASMRRGHLDEQYF. The CDR3 DNA follows: TGTGCCAGCATGCGTAGGGGCCACTTAGACGAGCAGTACTTC.

The chain uses TRBV6-2 or TRBV6-3 and TRBJ2-7, with 9 nucleotides matching TRBD1. The junction had 5 bases not matched to a gene; V was cut back by 5 bases and J by 6 bases. Germline CDR1 and CDR2: MNHEY and SVGEGT. The CDR3 covers 13 residues. The CDR3 here is CASSPDRGTEQYF. DNA of the CDR3: TGTGCCAGCAGTCCAGACAGGGGGACCGAGCAGTACTTC.

The rearrangement uses TRBV24-1 and TRBJ2-5; TRBD2 might be the D (6 bases). The germline CDR1 and CDR2 sequences are KGHDR and SFDVKD. This CDR3 has 16 residues. Trimming took off 4 bases at V and 0 bases at J, with 14 bases between the two ends. CDR3 in amino acids: CATSDPGREYQETQYF. CDR3 in DNA: TGTGCCACCAGTGACCCAGGACGGGAGTACCAAGAGACCCAGTACTTC.

This chain links TRBV19 with TRBJ1-1; D not resolved. The CDR3 sequence is 15 residues long. CDR1 and CDR2 (germline): LNHDA, SQIVND (reference sequence). V lost 3 bases to trimming and J lost 6 bases, with 17 bases between them. The CDR3 is CASSIGVRGSSEAFF. Here the CDR3 DNA reads TGTGCCAGTAGTATCGGGGTTCGGGGTTCGTCTGAAGCTTTCTTT.